A selection of T cell receptor beta chains follows, all from one sample in a study of blood T cell repertoires in COVID-19. Measured with immunoSEQ multiplex PCR; TCRdb has only the in-frame clones, and not every one. The table records about 130,000 clones, 84% of them present only once. Sequencing was performed on peripheral blood. The receptors were sampled from a man aged 55 to 69 with acute or convalescent COVID-19. Both conserved end residues are part of each CDR3. D genes are given only for firm matches. Clone size, where shown, is once, few, many, or a class for clones that have expanded.

J gene,D gene,clone size,V gene,CDR3 DNA,CDR3 protein
TRBJ1-4,TRBD1,few,TRBV2,TGTGCCAGCAGTGCTCAGGGGGCTCGTAATGAAAAACTGTTTTTT,CASSAQGARNEKLFF
TRBJ2-7,-,once,TRBV5-1,TGCGCCAGCAGCTTATCCCCAGGGCTCTACGAGCAGTACTTC,CASSLSPGLYEQYF
TRBJ2-2,TRBD1,-,TRBV5-6,TGTGCCAGCAGCTTGGGACAGGGGAACACCGGGGAGCTGTTTTTT,CASSLGQGNTGELFF
TRBJ1-1,-,-,TRBV10-1,TGCGCCAGCAGTGCCGGGGGGGACACTGAAGCTTTCTTT,CASSAGGDTEAFF
TRBJ2-3,TRBD2,-,TRBV7-3,TGTGCCAGCAGCCGATCGGGGGGGAGCACAGATACGCAGTATTTT,CASSRSGGSTDTQYF
TRBJ2-7,TRBD2,few,TRBV11-2,TGTGCCAGCAGCTTAGATACTAGCGGGAGTTATTACGAGCAGTACTTC,CASSLDTSGSYYEQYF
TRBJ1-5,-,-,TRBV10-1,TGCGCCAGCACTCCCCCGGTTGGTTATAGCAATCAGCCCCAGCATTTT,CASTPPVGYSNQPQHF
TRBJ1-5,TRBD1,-,TRBV5-5,TGTGCCAGCAGCTTGGGGGGACAGGGGGCGAGTCAGCCCCAGCATTTT,CASSLGGQGASQPQHF
TRBJ1-5,TRBD1,-,TRBV19,TGTGCCAGTAGTATGGGACGACAGGGGGCTGGCAATCAGCCCCAGCATTTT,CASSMGRQGAGNQPQHF
TRBJ2-2,TRBD1,-,TRBV6-5,TGTGCCAGCAGTAACAGGGGAAGAACCGGGGAGCTGTTTTTT,CASSNRGRTGELFF
TRBJ2-5,TRBD1,-,TRBV6-5,TGTGCCAGCAGTTACTCTCAGGGGGCAGGAGAGACCCAGTACTTC,CASSYSQGAGETQYF
TRBJ2-4,-,-,TRBV5-1,TGCGCCAGCAGCTCGGGTGCGCTCGGAAACATTCAGTACTTC,CASSSGALGNIQYF
TRBJ2-1,-,-,TRBV27,TGTGCCAGCAGTTTCCAGAACTACAATGAGCAGTTCTTC,CASSFQNYNEQFF
TRBJ1-4,TRBD1,-,TRBV6-5,TGTGCCACAGAACAGGGGCTACGGGAAAAACTGTTTTTT,CATEQGLREKLFF
TRBJ2-1,TRBD2,-,TRBV7-8,TGTGCCAGCAGCTTGGTGTCGGGACTAGCGTCTAATGAGCAGTTCTTC,CASSLVSGLASNEQFF
TRBJ2-7,-,-,TRBV29-1,TGCAGCGTTGTTCTCAGCGGTTACGAGCAGTACTTC,CSVVLSGYEQYF
TRBJ2-1,TRBD2,-,TRBV24-1,TGTGCCACCGGGAGGGGAGCGGGAGGTTACAATGAGCAGTTCTTC,CATGRGAGGYNEQFF
TRBJ2-7,TRBD1,-,TRBV5-1,TGCGCCAGCAACCTACGGACAGGGCTGGCCTACGAGCAGTACTTC,CASNLRTGLAYEQYF
TRBJ1-2,-,-,TRBV6-4,TGTGCCAGCAGCCCTTCAGGGGAGTCCTATGGCTACACCTTC,CASSPSGESYGYTF
TRBJ2-7,TRBD1,-,TRBV5-5,TGTGCCAGCAGCTTGCCGGGACAGGGGTACGAGCAGTACTTC,CASSLPGQGYEQYF
TRBJ1-1,TRBD1,once,TRBV19,TGTGCCAGTAGTATAGATCTATTGGGGACAGGGAGGACTGAAGCTTTCTTT,CASSIDLLGTGRTEAFF
TRBJ1-2,TRBD1,-,TRBV11-2,TGTGCCAGCAGCATGACAGGGTGGGATGGCTACACCTTC,CASSMTGWDGYTF
TRBJ2-1,-,-,TRBV7-9,TGTGCCAGCGCTTCGATATCCGCGGGATCGGGTTACAATGAGCAGTTCTTC,CASASISAGSGYNEQFF
TRBJ1-2,-,once,TRBV15,TGTGCCACCAGCAGAGATAAAGGACAAGACTATGGCTACACCTTC,CATSRDKGQDYGYTF
TRBJ2-7,-,once,TRBV27,TGTGCCAGCAGGTACTCCGACAGGACCGAGCAGTACTTC,CASRYSDRTEQYF
TRBJ1-1,-,-,TRBV3-1/TRBV3-2,TGTGCCAGCAAGGACTCTATGAACACTGAAGCTTTCTTT,CASKDSMNTEAFF
TRBJ1-3,TRBD1,-,TRBV19,TGTGCCAGTAGTACCCGGACAGGGGCTTTTGGAAACACCATATATTTT,CASSTRTGAFGNTIYF
TRBJ1-1,-,-,TRBV2,TGTGCCAGCAGTGAAGATGACAGCCCGGGGGACACTGAAGCTTTCTTT,CASSEDDSPGDTEAFF